The 26 T cell receptor beta chains in this list originate from one sample, sequenced in a study of blood T cell repertoires in COVID-19. The protocol was immunoSEQ multiplex PCR, while the TCRdb copy is restricted to in-frame clones and leaves out a portion. Here the sample spans about 130,000 clones, 70% to 75% being singletons. The sample was peripheral blood. The receptors shown here come from a man aged 55 to 69 with acute or convalescent COVID-19.

V usage is TRBV19 and J usage is TRBJ1-2; tentative D call: TRBD1 (5 bases). This CDR3 has 14 amino acids. Germline CDR1 LNHDA, CDR2 SQIVND (reference sequence). Trimming shortened V by 5 bases and J by 8 bases, and 18 bases separated the two germline ends. DNA of the CDR3: TGTGCCAGTAGTCCAGACGCGACAGCTCAAGGCTACACCTTC. Amino acid sequence: CASSPDATAQGYTF.

The CDR3: CASSRQGDYEQYF. CDR3 in DNA: TGCGCCAGCAGTCGACAGGGGGACTACGAGCAGTACTTC. The rearrangement links TRBV5-1 to TRBJ2-7; the match to TRBD1 covers 9 bases. Germline CDR1 reads SGHRS; CDR2 reads YFSETQ. V lost 5 bases and J lost 3; bases outside the gene matches: 3. This CDR3 comprises 13 residues.

The genes are TRBV23-1 and TRBJ2-1; the D gene is possibly TRBD2 (6 bases). TRBV23-1 is designated an ORF whose function remains uncertain. The CDR3 is 17 amino acids. V gave up 4 bases and J gave up 0 bases, with 16 bases separating them. This CDR3 reads CASSLNGSSNSYNEQFF. The CDR3 region has the DNA TGCGCCAGCAGTCTTAACGGGAGTTCGAACTCCTACAATGAGCAGTTCTTC.

This clone has just one count. The gene calls are TRBV1 and TRBJ2-2; the table's D call, TRBD2, has no DNA check behind it. TRBV1 is termed a pseudogene. The CDR3 loop spans 19 amino acids. Here the CDR3 reads CTSSRKFNRGDRWTGELFF. In nucleotides, the CDR3 is TGCACCAGCAGCCGGAAATTTAACCGGGGGGACCGGTGGACCGGGGAGCTGTTTTTT.

The chain couples TRBV5-1 to TRBJ1-2, with 8 nucleotides matching TRBD1. Germline V lookup: CDR1 SGHRS, CDR2 YFSETQ. The CDR3 runs 14 residues. With 3 bases clipped from V and 8 bases from J, the junction kept 9 bases outside the gene matches. CDR3 sequence reads: CASSSGQGNLGYTF. CDR3 nucleotides: TGCGCCAGCAGCTCCGGACAGGGTAATTTGGGCTACACCTTC. The full variable domain, its missing parts supplied by reference TRBV5-1 and TRBJ1-2, is KAGVTQTPRYLIKTRGQQVTLSCSPISGHRSVSWYQQTPGQGLQFLFEYFSETQRNKGNFPGRFSGRQFSNSRSEMNVSTLELGDSALYLCASSSGQGNLGYTFGSGTRLTVV.

This chain connects TRBV30 to TRBJ1-6, with 7 bases fitting TRBD1. The germline V gene has CDR1 GTSNPN and CDR2 SVGIG (reference sequence). The CDR3 totals 16 residues. Trimming removed 0 bases from V and 0 bases from J; junction bases left unmatched: 2. CDR3 bases: TGTGCCTGGAGTGTACAGGGGAGCTCCTATAATTCACCCCTCCACTTT. Translated: CAWSVQGSSYNSPLHF.

The CDR3: CASSQVMNEQFF. DNA of the CDR3: TGTGCCAGCAGCCAAGTTATGAATGAGCAGTTCTTC. The chain is built from TRBV4-2 and TRBJ2-1, with unresolved D. V lost 1 base to trimming and J lost 7 bases, with 5 bases between them. Germline V gives CDR1 LGHNA, CDR2 YNFKEQ. This CDR3 comprises 12 residues.

This clone was recorded a few times. One end of the junction is discordant with germline, which a read error may explain. The chain joins TRBV30 to TRBJ1-2; no clear D. Germline V gene data show CDR1 as GTSNPN and CDR2 as SVGIG (reference sequence). The CDR3 is 12 residues long. The CDR3 sequence: CAWSVGLPGEHF. The CDR3 DNA is TGTGCCTGGAGTGTAGGCCTGCCCGGGGAGCACTTC.

The CDR3 DNA sequence: TGTGCCAGCACGGGAGAACCCTACGAGCAGTACTTC. It encodes CASTGEPYEQYF. This chain connects TRBV2 to TRBJ2-7, with a possible D match to TRBD2 (6 bases). The CDR3 length is 12 residues. Germline V gives CDR1 SNHLY, CDR2 FYNNEI. Trimming took 7 bases from V and 2 from J, leaving 9 bases between them.

The chain uses TRBV4-2 and TRBJ2-1, with D possibly matching TRBD2 (5 bases). Germline-derived CDR1 and CDR2 are LGHNA and YNFKEQ. The CDR3 runs 12 residues. The ends were cut back, 1 base at V and 8 bases at J, with 6 bases in the middle. The CDR3 protein is CASSQGSDEQFF. As DNA, the CDR3 is TGTGCCAGCAGCCAAGGTAGCGATGAGCAGTTCTTC.

This clone was counted between two and nine times. V gene TRBV5-6 combines with J gene TRBJ2-2; tentatively, D is TRBD2 (5 bases). Trimming removed 1 base from V and 0 bases from J, with 7 bases in between. CDR1 and CDR2 from the germline V gene are SGHDT and YYEEEE. The CDR3 length is 15 residues. The CDR3 is CASSLRDTNTGELFF. The CDR3, as DNA: TGTGCCAGCAGCTTGCGGGATACGAACACCGGGGAGCTGTTTTTT. Using reference TRBV5-6 and TRBJ2-2 for the parts outside the CDR3, the full variable domain is DAGVTQSPTHLIKTRGQQVTLRCSPKSGHDTVSWYQQALGQGPQFIFQYYEEEERQRGNFPDRFSGHQFPNYSSELNVNALLLGDSALYLCASSLRDTNTGELFFGEGSRLTVL.

The chain has TRBV28 and TRBJ2-7; possible D gene TRBD1, 6 bases. Between the trimmed V and J ends, which lost 3 bases and 6 bases, there was a span of 18 bases. The CDR3 has 15 amino acids. Germline lookup yields CDR1 MDHEN and CDR2 SYDVKM. The CDR3 protein is CASSFTTQGGGEQYF. CDR3 bases: TGTGCCAGCAGTTTTACCACACAGGGTGGAGGCGAGCAGTACTTC.

This clone was seen just once. The rearrangement links TRBV19 to TRBJ1-2; no definite D call. The CDR3 sequence is 15 residues long. Germline assignment: CDR1 LNHDA and CDR2 SQIVND (reference sequence). V was cut by 3 bases and J by 7 bases, with 18 bases left in between. CDR3 sequence reads: CASSIFGAESGGYTF. CDR3 in DNA: TGTGCCAGTAGTATTTTCGGCGCCGAGTCAGGTGGCTACACCTTC.

This CDR3 reads CASHRTSGNNEQFF. The CDR3 region has the DNA TGTGCCAGCCACAGGACTAGCGGGAACAATGAGCAGTTCTTC. The chain combines TRBV18 with TRBJ2-1; 12 bases map to TRBD2. This CDR3 has 14 residues. Germline assignment: CDR1 KGHSH and CDR2 LQKENI. Losses at the gene ends were 8 bases for V and 5 bases for J; bases not matched to a gene: 4.

The chain has TRBV12-3 or TRBV12-4 and TRBJ1-6; D call uncertain. V was shortened by 6 bases and J by 15 bases, with 18 bases between the two germline ends. This CDR3 is 13 amino acids long. The CDR3 is CASRYRWARFLHF. DNA of the CDR3: TGTGCCAGCAGATACCGTTGGGCAAGGTTCCTCCACTTT.

This clone was seen just once. This chain connects TRBV5-1 to TRBJ2-1, with 8 nucleotides matching TRBD2. Losses at the gene ends were 4 bases for V and 0 bases for J; bases not matched to a gene: 12. From germline, CDR1 is SGHRS and CDR2 YFSETQ. The CDR3 totals 18 residues. Here the CDR3 DNA reads TGCGCCAGCAGCCCCAGGACCGCGGGGGGAAGCTCCTACAATGAGCAGTTCTTC. It codes for CASSPRTAGGSSYNEQFF.

V usage is TRBV5-1 and J usage is TRBJ2-3; 14 bases fit TRBD2. Germline V lookup: CDR1 SGHRS, CDR2 YFSETQ. The CDR3 sequence is 18 residues long. J was trimmed by 2 bases and V by 4 bases; bases with no gene match: 9. The CDR3 DNA follows: TGCGCCAGCAGCAAATCGAGGACTAGCGGGGGGACCACAGATACGCAGTATTTT. It encodes CASSKSRTSGGTTDTQYF.

This clone has more than one count but fewer than ten. The V gene is TRBV11-2, the J gene TRBJ1-2; 7 nucleotides align to TRBD1. This CDR3 has 12 residues. V dropped 5 bases and J dropped 12; count of bases not matched to a gene: 9. Germline CDR1 is SGHAT and CDR2 is FQNNGV. CDR3 loop: CASSVNRGSDTF. The CDR3 DNA follows: TGTGCCAGCAGCGTAAACAGGGGAAGTGACACCTTC.

V is TRBV6-5 and J is TRBJ2-7; 9 bases fit TRBD1. CDR3 length: 16 amino acids. Per germline, CDR1 MNHEY and CDR2 SVGAGI. Trimming took 4 bases from V and 2 from J; bases not matched to a gene: 9. CDR3 in DNA: TGTGCCAGCAGTTCTCCGGGACAGGGCAAAGCCTACGAGCAGTACTTC. Residues: CASSSPGQGKAYEQYF.

The J gene is TRBJ2-7, the V gene TRBV5-1; D not certain. CDR3 length: 14 residues. Germline loops: CDR1 SGHRS, CDR2 YFSETQ. The V and J ends lost 4 bases and 0 bases respectively, with 11 bases between them. For the CDR3, the DNA is TGCGCCAGCAGCCCAGGCTATCGCTCCTACGAGCAGTACTTC. Translating it yields CASSPGYRSYEQYF.

Concerning this clone: Additional DNA sequences in this sample encode the identical CDR3. This chain links TRBV6-5 with TRBJ2-7, with 10 bases fitting TRBD1. J lost 4 bases, V lost 6 bases, and 6 bases had no gene match. Germline lookup yields CDR1 MNHEY and CDR2 SVGAGI. The CDR3 is 14 residues long. CDR3 coding DNA: TGTGCCAGCAGAAACCGGGACAGGGGTTACGAGCAGTACTTC. Protein sequence: CASRNRDRGYEQYF.

The CDR3 reads CASRAGAMTNNEQFF. In nucleotides, the CDR3 is TGTGCCAGTCGAGCGGGTGCGATGACCAACAATGAGCAGTTCTTC. The chain combines TRBV19 with TRBJ2-1, with a possible D match to TRBD2 (6 bases). CDR1 is LNHDA, CDR2 SQIVND, per germline (reference sequence). Trimming took off 8 bases at V and 5 bases at J, with 19 bases between the two ends. The CDR3 length is 15 residues.

This clone was seen a single time. The chain employs TRBV10-2 and TRBJ1-2; a weak D match, TRBD1 (6 bases). With 0 bases removed from V and 7 bases from J, the gap between germline ends came to 15 bases. CDR3 length: 15 amino acids. From germline, CDR1 is WSHSY and CDR2 SAAADI. CDR3 DNA sequence: TGCGCCAGCAGTGAGTCCACTCAGGGGTGGCTTGGCTACACCTTC. Its protein product is CASSESTQGWLGYTF.

The chain joins TRBV27 to TRBJ1-6, with a tentative D call TRBD1 (5 bases). The CDR3 has 15 residues. CDR1 MNHEY and CDR2 SMNVEV come from the germline V gene (reference sequence). Trimming took 0 bases from V and 7 from J, leaving 10 bases between them. DNA of the CDR3: TGTGCCAGCAGTTTATCTCCCAGGGTGAATTCACCCCTCCACTTT. It is translated as CASSLSPRVNSPLHF.

V and J are TRBV2 and TRBJ1-6, with TRBD1 matching 7 bases. The germline V gene has CDR1 SNHLY and CDR2 FYNNEI. This CDR3 region has 17 residues. V dropped 7 bases and J dropped 1; count of bases not matched to a gene: 10. CDR3 amino acids: CASIGTAKRSYNSPLHF. The CDR3 region has the DNA TGTGCCAGCATAGGGACAGCGAAGAGGTCCTATAATTCACCCCTCCACTTT.

This chain uses TRBV4-2 with TRBJ1-5; 10 nucleotides align to TRBD1. This CDR3 is 15 amino acids long. Germline V lookup: CDR1 LGHNA, CDR2 YNFKEQ. V was clipped by 2 bases and J by 7 bases; unmatched bases: 5. The CDR3 DNA is TGTGCCAGCAGCCAATGGGACAGGGGTGAGCAGCCCCAGCATTTT. This codes for CASSQWDRGEQPQHF.